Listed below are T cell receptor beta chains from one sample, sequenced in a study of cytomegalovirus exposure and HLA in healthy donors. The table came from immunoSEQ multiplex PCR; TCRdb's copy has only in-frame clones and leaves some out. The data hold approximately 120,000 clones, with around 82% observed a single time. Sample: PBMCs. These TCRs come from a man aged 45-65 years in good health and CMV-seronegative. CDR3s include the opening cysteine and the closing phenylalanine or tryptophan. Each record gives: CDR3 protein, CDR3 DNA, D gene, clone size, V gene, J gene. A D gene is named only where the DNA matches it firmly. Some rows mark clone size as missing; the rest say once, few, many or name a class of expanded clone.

CASSQASHEQYF	TGCGCCAGCAGCCAAGCGTCCCACGAGCAGTACTTC	.	.	TRBV4-3	TRBJ2-7
CASVGQQETQYF	TGTGCCAGCGTCGGACAGCAAGAGACCCAGTACTTC	.	.	TRBV6-5	TRBJ2-5
CASSPTSGRAGNEQFF	TGTGCCAGCAGCCCAACAAGCGGGAGGGCTGGGAATGAGCAGTTCTTC	TRBD2	once	TRBV7-2	TRBJ2-1
CASSLLRNSYEQYF	TGTGCCAGCAGCCTTCTGCGGAACTCCTACGAGCAGTACTTC	.	.	TRBV27	TRBJ2-7
CASSYAPRGRKGYTF	TGTGCCAGCAGTTACGCCCCCAGGGGTCGTAAGGGCTACACCTTC	.	.	TRBV6-6	TRBJ1-2
CASRPTGNSGNTIYF	TGCGCCAGCAGACCTACAGGGAACTCTGGAAACACCATATATTTT	.	few	TRBV5-1	TRBJ1-3
CASSLGQGRSYEQYF	TGTGCCAGCAGCTTAGGACAGGGGAGATCCTACGAGCAGTACTTC	TRBD1	.	TRBV5-6	TRBJ2-7
CASSIWTGTSLDQETQYF	TGTGCCAGCAGCATCTGGACAGGGACTTCGTTGGATCAAGAGACCCAGTACTTC	TRBD1	.	TRBV7-8	TRBJ2-5
CASSQDRGANQPQHF	TGTGCCAGCAGCCAGGACAGGGGGGCCAATCAGCCCCAGCATTTT	TRBD1	.	TRBV2	TRBJ1-5
CASSKGQGDGYTF	TGTGCCAGTAGCAAGGGACAGGGGGATGGCTACACCTTC	TRBD1	.	TRBV19	TRBJ1-2
CAISERGAFYEQYF	TGTGCCATCAGTGAGCGGGGGGCTTTCTACGAGCAGTACTTC	.	once	TRBV10-3	TRBJ2-7
CASSPRVAGDVDTQYF	TGTGCCAGCAGCCCCCGGGTAGCGGGAGATGTAGATACGCAGTATTTT	TRBD2	.	TRBV7-2	TRBJ2-3
CASSEGSGGLGYTF	TGTGCCAGCAGCGAGGGATCAGGGGGCCTCGGCTACACCTTC	TRBD1	.	TRBV5-5	TRBJ1-2
CASSKRVRVRVNTEAFF	TGTGCCAGCAGCAAAAGGGTCAGGGTTAGGGTGAACACTGAAGCTTTCTTT	.	.	TRBV21-1	TRBJ1-1
CASSFQENTEAFF	TGTGCCAGCAGCTTTCAGGAAAACACTGAAGCTTTCTTT	.	few	TRBV7-2	TRBJ1-1
CASSLPRARGPRINEKLFF	TGTGCCAGCAGTCTCCCCCGGGCCAGGGGGCCTCGCATCAATGAAAAACTGTTTTTT	.	.	TRBV21-1	TRBJ1-4
CAISTDRGTYNEQFF	TGTGCCATCAGCACCGACAGGGGAACCTACAATGAGCAGTTCTTC	TRBD1	.	TRBV10-3	TRBJ2-1
CASSIYRAYNEQFF	TGTGCCAGTAGTATTTACAGGGCCTACAATGAGCAGTTCTTC	.	.	TRBV19	TRBJ2-1
CASSVVSGFGEQYF	TGTGCCAGCAGCGTAGTTTCGGGGTTCGGCGAGCAGTACTTC	.	few	TRBV9	TRBJ2-7
CASSLVATTDTQYF	TGTGCCAGCAGCTTAGTGGCCACCACAGATACGCAGTATTTT	.	.	TRBV7-9	TRBJ2-3
CASSPPGTGIAEAFF	TGTGCCAGCTCACCACCGGGGACAGGGATCGCTGAAGCTTTCTTT	TRBD1	.	TRBV18	TRBJ1-1
CASSFVTHPKCDIQYF	TGTGCCAGCAGCTTTGTAACTCACCCAAAATGTGACATTCAGTACTTC	.	.	TRBV12-1	TRBJ2-4
CASSVDRGRTGELFF	TGTGCCAGCAGCGTTGACAGGGGGAGAACCGGGGAGCTGTTTTTT	TRBD1	.	TRBV6-1	TRBJ2-2
CASSFSGGNEQFF	TGTGCCAGCAGCTTCAGCGGGGGCAATGAGCAGTTCTTC	TRBD2	.	TRBV11-3	TRBJ2-1
CASSGRRQGVNFGELFF	TGTGCCAGCAGTGGGCGAAGACAGGGGGTGAATTTTGGGGAGCTGTTTTTT	TRBD1	.	TRBV6-1	TRBJ2-2
CASSSSGGTGKLFF	TGTGCCAGCAGTTCTTCAGGGGGCACAGGAAAACTGTTTTTT	TRBD1	.	TRBV27	TRBJ1-4
CASSTSGSGIETQYF	TGCGCCAGCAGTACTAGCGGGAGCGGGATAGAGACCCAGTACTTC	TRBD2	.	TRBV5-1	TRBJ2-5
CASSRTTNTGELFF	TGTGCCAGCAGCCGGACAACGAACACCGGGGAGCTGTTTTTT	.	.	TRBV9	TRBJ2-2